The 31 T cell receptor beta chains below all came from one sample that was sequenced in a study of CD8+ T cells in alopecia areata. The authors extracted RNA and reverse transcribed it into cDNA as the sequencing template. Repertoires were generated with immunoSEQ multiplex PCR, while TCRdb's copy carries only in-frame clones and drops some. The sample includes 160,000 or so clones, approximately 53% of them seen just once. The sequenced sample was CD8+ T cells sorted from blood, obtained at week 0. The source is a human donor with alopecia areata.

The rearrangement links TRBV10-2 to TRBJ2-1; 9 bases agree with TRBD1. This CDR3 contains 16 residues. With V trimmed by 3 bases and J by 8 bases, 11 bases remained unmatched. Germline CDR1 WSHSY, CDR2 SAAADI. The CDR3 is CASSETGTGYEYEQFF. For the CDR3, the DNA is TGCGCCAGCAGTGAAACCGGGACAGGGTATGAGTATGAGCAGTTCTTC.

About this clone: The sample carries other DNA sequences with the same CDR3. The CDR3 nucleotides are TGTGCCAGCAGAGTGGCCTACGAGCAGTACTTC. This sequence encodes CASRVAYEQYF. The gene calls are TRBV25-1 and TRBJ2-7; D remains ambiguous. This CDR3 comprises 11 residues. Deletions cut 6 bases from V and 2 bases from J, with 5 bases between. CDR1 and CDR2 from the germline V gene are MGHDK and SYGVNS.

The CDR3 loop is CSVEPGATYNEQFF. In DNA, the CDR3 is TGCAGCGTTGAACCGGGGGCTACCTACAATGAGCAGTTCTTC. This chain links TRBV29-1 with TRBJ2-1; D may correspond to TRBD1 or TRBD2 (6 bases each). V was shortened by 2 bases and J by 2 bases, with 10 bases between the two germline ends. This CDR3 region has 14 residues. CDR1 is SQVTM, CDR2 ANQGSEA, per germline.

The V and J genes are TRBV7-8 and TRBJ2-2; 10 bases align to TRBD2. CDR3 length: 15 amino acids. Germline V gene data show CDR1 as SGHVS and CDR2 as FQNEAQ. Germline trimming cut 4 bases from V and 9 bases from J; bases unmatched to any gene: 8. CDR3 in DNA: TGTGCCAGCAGCTCTTCAGCGGGGGGGCAGCGGGAGCTGTTTTTT. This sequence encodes CASSSSAGGQRELFF.

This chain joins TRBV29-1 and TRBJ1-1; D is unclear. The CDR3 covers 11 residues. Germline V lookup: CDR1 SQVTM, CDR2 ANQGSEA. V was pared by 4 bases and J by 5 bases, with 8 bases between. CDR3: CSVARGTEAFF. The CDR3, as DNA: TGCAGCGTTGCTCGGGGAACTGAAGCTTTCTTT.

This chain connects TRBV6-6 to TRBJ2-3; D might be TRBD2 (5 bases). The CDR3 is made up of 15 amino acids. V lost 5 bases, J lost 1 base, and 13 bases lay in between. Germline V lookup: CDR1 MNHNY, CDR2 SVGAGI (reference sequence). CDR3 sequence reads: CASSALSVGTDTQYF. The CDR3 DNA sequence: TGTGCCAGCAGTGCACTTAGCGTTGGCACAGATACGCAGTATTTT.

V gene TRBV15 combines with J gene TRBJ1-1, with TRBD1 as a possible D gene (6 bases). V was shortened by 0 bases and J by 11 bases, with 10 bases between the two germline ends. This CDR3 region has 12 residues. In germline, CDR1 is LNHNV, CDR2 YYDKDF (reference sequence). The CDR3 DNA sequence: TGTGCCACCAGCAGAGAGGACAGAACTGCTTTCTTT. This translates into CATSREDRTAFF.

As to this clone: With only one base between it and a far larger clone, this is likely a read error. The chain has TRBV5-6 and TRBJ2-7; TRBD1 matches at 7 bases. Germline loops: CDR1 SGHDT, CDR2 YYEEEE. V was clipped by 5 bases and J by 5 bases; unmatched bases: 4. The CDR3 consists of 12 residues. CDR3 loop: CASRKGGHEQYF. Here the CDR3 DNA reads TGTGCCAGCAGAAAAGGGGGCCACGAGCAGTACTTC.

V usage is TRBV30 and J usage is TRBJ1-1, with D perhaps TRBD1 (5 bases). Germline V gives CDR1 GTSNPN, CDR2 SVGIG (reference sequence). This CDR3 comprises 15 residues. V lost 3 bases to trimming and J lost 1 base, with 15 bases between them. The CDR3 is CAWSIQGRGNTEAFF. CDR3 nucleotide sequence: TGTGCCTGGAGCATCCAGGGACGAGGGAACACTGAAGCTTTCTTT. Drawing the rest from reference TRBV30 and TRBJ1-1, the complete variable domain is SQTIHQWPATLVQPVGSPLSLECTVEGTSNPNLYWYRQAAGRGLQLLFYSVGIGQISSEVPQNLSASRPQDRQFILSSKKLLLSDSGFYLCAWSIQGRGNTEAFFGQGTRLTVV.

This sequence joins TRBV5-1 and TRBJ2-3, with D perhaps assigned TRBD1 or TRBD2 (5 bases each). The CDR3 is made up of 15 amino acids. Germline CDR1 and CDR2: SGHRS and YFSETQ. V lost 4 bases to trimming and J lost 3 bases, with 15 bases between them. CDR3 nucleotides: TGCGCCAGCAGCATAGGACTGGGGCGGACAGATACGCAGTATTTT. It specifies CASSIGLGRTDTQYF. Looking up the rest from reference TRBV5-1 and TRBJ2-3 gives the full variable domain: KAGVTQTPRYLIKTRGQQVTLSCSPISGHRSVSWYQQTPGQGLQFLFEYFSETQRNKGNFPGRFSGRQFSNSRSEMNVSTLELGDSALYLCASSIGLGRTDTQYFGPGTRLTVL.

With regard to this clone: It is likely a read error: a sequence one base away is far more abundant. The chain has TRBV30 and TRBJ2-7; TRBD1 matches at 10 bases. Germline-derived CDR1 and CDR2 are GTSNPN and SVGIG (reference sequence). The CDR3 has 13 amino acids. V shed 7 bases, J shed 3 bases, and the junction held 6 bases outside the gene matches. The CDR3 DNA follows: TGTGCCTTCGGCGGGACAGGGGACTACGAGCAGTACTTC. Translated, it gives CAFGGTGDYEQYF.

DNA of the CDR3: TGTGCCACCCAGGGACTAAGCTCCTACAATGAGCAGTTCTTC. It translates to CATQGLSSYNEQFF. V and J are TRBV10-3 and TRBJ2-1, with TRBD2 matching 7 bases. CDR1 is ENHRY, CDR2 SYGVKD, per germline. The CDR3 runs to 14 residues. The trim removed 10 bases at V and 0 bases at J, leaving 6 bases unmatched.

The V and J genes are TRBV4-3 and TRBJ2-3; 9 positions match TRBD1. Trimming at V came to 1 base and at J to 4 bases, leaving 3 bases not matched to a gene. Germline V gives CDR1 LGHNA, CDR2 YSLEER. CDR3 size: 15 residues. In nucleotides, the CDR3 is TGCGCCAGCAGCCAAGTATGGACAGGGGCAGATACGCAGTATTTT. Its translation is CASSQVWTGADTQYF.

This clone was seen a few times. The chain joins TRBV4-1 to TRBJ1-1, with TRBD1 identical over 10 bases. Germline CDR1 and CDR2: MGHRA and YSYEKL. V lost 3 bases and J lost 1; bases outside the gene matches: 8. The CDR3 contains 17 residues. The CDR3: CASSHQTGGLSNTEAFF. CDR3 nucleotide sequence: TGCGCCAGCAGCCATCAGACAGGGGGCTTATCGAACACTGAAGCTTTCTTT.

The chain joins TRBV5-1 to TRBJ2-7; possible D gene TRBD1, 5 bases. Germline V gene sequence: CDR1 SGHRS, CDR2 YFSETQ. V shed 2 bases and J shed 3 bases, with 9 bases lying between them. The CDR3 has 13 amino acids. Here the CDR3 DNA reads TGCGCCAGCAGCTTTCGACAGAACTACGAGCAGTACTTC. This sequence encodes CASSFRQNYEQYF.

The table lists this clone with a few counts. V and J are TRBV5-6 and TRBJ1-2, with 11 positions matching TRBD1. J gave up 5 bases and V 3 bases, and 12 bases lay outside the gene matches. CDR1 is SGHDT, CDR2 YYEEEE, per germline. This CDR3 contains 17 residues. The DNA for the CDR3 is TGTGCCAGCAGCTCCTCTCCCGGGACAGGGGGAGTGTATGGCTACACCTTC. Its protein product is CASSSSPGTGGVYGYTF.

CDR3 residues: CASRETSGSHNEQFF. CDR3 nucleotide sequence: TGTGCCAGCAGAGAAACTAGCGGGTCCCACAATGAGCAGTTCTTC. The chain couples TRBV9 to TRBJ2-1, with 9 bases lining up with TRBD2. Trimming cost V 5 bases and J 5 bases; bases outside gene matches: 8. The CDR3 length is 15 residues. Germline V CDR1 and CDR2: SGDLS, YYNGEE.

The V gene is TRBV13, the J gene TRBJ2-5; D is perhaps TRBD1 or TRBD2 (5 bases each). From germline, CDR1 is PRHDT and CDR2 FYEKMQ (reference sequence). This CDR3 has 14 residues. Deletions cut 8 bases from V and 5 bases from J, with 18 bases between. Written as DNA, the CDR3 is TGTGCCAGCGCAGAAGATCGGGGCACGGAGACCCAGTACTTC. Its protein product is CASAEDRGTETQYF.

The CDR3: CASSELMGEQFF. For the CDR3, the DNA is TGTGCCAGCAGTGAACTTATGGGTGAGCAGTTCTTC. The genes are TRBV25-1 and TRBJ2-1, with D hard to call. Between the trimmed V and J ends, which lost 2 bases and 9 bases, there was a span of 8 bases. The germline CDR1 and CDR2 sequences are MGHDK and SYGVNS. This CDR3 comprises 12 residues. The full variable domain, rest sourced from reference TRBV25-1 and TRBJ2-1, is EADIYQTPRYLVIGTGKKITLECSQTMGHDKMYWYQQDPGMELHLIHYSYGVNSTEKGDLSSESTVSRIRTEHFPLTLESARPSHTSQYLCASSELMGEQFFGPGTRLTVL.

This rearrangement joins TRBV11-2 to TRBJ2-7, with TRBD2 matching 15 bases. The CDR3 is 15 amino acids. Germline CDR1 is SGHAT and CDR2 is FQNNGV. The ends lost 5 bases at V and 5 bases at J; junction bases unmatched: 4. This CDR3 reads CASSARTSGGDEQYF. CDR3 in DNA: TGTGCCAGCAGCGCCCGGACTAGCGGGGGGGACGAGCAGTACTTC. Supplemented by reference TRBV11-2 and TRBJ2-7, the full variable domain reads EAGVAQSPRYKIIEKRQSVAFWCNPISGHATLYWYQQILGQGPKLLIQFQNNGVVDDSQLPKDRFSAERLKGVDSTLKIQPAKLEDSAVYLCASSARTSGGDEQYFGPGTRLTVT.

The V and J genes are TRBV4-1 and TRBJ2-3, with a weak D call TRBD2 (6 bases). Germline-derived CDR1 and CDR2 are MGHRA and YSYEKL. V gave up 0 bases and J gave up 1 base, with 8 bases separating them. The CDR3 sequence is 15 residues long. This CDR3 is CASSQEWGGTDTQYF. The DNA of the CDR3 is TGCGCCAGCAGCCAAGAGTGGGGGGGCACAGATACGCAGTATTTT.

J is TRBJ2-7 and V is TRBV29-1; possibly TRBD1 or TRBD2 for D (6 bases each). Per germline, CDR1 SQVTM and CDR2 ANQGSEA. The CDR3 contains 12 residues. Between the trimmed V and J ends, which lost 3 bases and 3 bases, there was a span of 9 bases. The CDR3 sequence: CSVERGDYEQYF. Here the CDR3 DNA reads TGCAGCGTTGAGAGGGGGGACTACGAGCAGTACTTC.

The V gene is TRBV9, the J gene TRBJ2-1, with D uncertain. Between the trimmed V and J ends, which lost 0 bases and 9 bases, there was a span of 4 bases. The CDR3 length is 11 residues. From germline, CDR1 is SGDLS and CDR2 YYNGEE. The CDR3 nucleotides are TGTGCCAGCAGCGTAGCTGGTGAGCAGTTCTTC. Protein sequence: CASSVAGEQFF.

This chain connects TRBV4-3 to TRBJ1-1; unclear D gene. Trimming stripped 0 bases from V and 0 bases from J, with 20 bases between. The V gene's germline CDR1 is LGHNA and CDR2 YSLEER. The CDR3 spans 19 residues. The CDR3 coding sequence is TGCGCCAGCAGCCAAGAGGGCCCCTATGGATTGGAGATGAACACTGAAGCTTTCTTT. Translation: CASSQEGPYGLEMNTEAFF.

CDR3 in DNA: TGCAGCGTTGTTCAGGCCGGGAGCTCCTACAATGAGCAGTTCTTC. Protein sequence: CSVVQAGSSYNEQFF. This chain joins TRBV29-1 and TRBJ2-1; TRBD2 might be the D (6 bases). Per the germline V gene, CDR1 is SQVTM and CDR2 is ANQGSEA. V lost 4 bases, J lost 0 bases, and 13 bases lay in between. The CDR3 totals 15 residues.

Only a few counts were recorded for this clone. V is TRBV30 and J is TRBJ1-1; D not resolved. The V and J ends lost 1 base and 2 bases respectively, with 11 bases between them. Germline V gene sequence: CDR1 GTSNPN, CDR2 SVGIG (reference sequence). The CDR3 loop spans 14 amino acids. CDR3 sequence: CAWSGSLGNTEAFF. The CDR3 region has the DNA TGTGCCTGGAGTGGTTCGCTAGGTAACACTGAAGCTTTCTTT.

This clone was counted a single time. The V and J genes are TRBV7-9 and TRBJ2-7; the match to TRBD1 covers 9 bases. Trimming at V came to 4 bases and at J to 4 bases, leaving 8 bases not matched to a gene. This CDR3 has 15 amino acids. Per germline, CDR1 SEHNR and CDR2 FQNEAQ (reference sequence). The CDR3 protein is CASSYSGTGRYEQYF. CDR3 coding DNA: TGTGCCAGCAGCTACTCAGGGACAGGGAGGTACGAGCAGTACTTC. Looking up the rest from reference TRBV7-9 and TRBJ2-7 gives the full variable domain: DTGVSQNPRHKITKRGQNVTFRCDPISEHNRLYWYRQTLGQGPEFLTYFQNEAQLEKSRLLSDRFSAERPKGSFSTLEIQRTEQGDSAMYLCASSYSGTGRYEQYFGPGTRLTVT.

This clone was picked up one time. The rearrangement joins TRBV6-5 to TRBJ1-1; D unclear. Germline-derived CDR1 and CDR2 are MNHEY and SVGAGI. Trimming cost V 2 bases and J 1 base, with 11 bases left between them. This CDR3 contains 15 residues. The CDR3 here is CASSYGVFPNTEAFF. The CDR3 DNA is TGTGCCAGCAGTTACGGTGTGTTTCCGAACACTGAAGCTTTCTTT.

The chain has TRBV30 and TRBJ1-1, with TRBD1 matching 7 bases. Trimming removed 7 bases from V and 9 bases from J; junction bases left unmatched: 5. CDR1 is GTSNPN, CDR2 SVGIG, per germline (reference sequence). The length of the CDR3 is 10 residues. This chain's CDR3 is CAFRGEKAFF. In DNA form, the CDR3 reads TGTGCCTTCAGGGGGGAAAAAGCTTTCTTT.

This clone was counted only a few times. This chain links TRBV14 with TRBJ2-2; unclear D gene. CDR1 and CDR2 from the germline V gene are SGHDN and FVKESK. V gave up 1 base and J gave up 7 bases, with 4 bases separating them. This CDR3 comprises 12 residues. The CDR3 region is CASSQGGGELFF. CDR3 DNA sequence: TGTGCCAGCAGCCAAGGTGGCGGGGAGCTGTTTTTT.

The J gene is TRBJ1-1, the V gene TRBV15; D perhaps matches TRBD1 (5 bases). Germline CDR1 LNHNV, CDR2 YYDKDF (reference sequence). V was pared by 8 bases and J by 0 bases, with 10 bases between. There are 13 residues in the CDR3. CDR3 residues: CATGKGVNTEAFF. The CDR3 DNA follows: TGTGCCACCGGTAAAGGGGTGAACACTGAAGCTTTCTTT.